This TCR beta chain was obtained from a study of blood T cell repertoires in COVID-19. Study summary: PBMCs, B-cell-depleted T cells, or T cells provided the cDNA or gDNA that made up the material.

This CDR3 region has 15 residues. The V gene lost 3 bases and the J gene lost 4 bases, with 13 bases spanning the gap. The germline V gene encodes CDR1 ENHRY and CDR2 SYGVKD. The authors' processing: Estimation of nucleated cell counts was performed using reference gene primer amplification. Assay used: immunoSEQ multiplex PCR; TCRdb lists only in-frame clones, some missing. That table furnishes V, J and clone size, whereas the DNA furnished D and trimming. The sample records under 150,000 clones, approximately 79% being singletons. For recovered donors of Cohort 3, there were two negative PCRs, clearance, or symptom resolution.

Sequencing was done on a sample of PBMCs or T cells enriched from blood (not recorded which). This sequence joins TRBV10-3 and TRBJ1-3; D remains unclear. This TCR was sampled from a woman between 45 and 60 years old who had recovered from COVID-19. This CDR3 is CAISDQRASGNTIYF. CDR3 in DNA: TGTGCCATCAGTGACCAGAGGGCCTCAGGAAACACCATATATTTT.